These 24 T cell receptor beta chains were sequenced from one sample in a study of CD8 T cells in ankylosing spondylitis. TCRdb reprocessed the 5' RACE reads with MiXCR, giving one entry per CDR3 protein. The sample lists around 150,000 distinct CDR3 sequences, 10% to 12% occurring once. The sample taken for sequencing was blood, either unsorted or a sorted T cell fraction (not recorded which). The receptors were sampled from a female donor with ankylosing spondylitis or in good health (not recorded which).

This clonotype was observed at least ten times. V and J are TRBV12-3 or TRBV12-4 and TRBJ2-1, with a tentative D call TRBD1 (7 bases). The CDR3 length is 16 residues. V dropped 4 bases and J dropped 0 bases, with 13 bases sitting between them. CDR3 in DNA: TGTGCCAGCAGTTCCTACCAGGGGGGCTCCTACAATGAGCAGTTCTTC. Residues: CASSSYQGGSYNEQFF.

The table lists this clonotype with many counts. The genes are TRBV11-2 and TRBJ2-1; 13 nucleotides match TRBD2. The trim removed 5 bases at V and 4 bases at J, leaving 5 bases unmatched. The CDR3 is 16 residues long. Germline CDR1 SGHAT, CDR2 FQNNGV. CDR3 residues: CASSALLAGGYNEQFF. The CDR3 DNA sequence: TGTGCCAGCAGCGCCCTACTAGCGGGAGGGTACAATGAGCAGTTCTTC. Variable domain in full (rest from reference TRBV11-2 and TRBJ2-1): EAGVAQSPRYKIIEKRQSVAFWCNPISGHATLYWYQQILGQGPKLLIQFQNNGVVDDSQLPKDRFSAERLKGVDSTLKIQPAKLEDSAVYLCASSALLAGGYNEQFFGPGTRLTVL.

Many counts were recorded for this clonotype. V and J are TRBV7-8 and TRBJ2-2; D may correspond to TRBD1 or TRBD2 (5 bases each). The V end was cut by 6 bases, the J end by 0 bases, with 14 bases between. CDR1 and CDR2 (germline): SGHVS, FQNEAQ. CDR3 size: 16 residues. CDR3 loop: CASRERDPANTGELFF. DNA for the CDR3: TGTGCCAGCAGAGAACGGGACCCAGCGAACACCGGGGAGCTGTTTTTT.

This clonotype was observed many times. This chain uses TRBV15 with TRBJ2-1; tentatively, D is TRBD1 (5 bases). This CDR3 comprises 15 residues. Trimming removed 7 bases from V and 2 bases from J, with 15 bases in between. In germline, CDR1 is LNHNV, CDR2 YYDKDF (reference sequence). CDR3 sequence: CATTSDSFPYNEQFF. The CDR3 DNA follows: TGTGCCACCACGAGCGACAGTTTCCCCTACAATGAGCAGTTCTTC.

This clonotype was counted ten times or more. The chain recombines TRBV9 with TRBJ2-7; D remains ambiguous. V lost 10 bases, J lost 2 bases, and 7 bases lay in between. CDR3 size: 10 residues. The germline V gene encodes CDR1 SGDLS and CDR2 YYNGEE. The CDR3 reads CAPRTYEQYF. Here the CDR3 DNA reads TGTGCCCCCAGGACCTACGAGCAGTACTTC.

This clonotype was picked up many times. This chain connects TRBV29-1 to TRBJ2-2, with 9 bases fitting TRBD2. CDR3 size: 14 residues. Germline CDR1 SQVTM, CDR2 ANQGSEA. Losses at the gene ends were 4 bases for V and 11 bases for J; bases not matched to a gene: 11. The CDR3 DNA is TGCAGCGTTGGGGGCGGGAGGGCAGTTGGAGAGCTGTTTTTT. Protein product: CSVGGGRAVGELFF.

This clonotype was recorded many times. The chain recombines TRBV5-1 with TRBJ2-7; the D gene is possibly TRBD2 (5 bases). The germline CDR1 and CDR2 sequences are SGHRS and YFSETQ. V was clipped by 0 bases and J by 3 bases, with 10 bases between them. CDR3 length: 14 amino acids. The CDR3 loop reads CASSLVAGLYEQYF. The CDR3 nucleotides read TGCGCCAGCAGCTTGGTTGCGGGCCTCTACGAGCAGTACTTC.

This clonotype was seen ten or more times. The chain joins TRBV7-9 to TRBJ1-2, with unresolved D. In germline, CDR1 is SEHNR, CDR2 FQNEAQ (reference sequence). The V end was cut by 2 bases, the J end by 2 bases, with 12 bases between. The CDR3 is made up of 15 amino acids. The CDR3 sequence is CASSLISGRNYGYTF. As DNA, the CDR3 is TGTGCCAGCAGCTTAATCTCCGGCCGGAACTATGGCTACACCTTC.

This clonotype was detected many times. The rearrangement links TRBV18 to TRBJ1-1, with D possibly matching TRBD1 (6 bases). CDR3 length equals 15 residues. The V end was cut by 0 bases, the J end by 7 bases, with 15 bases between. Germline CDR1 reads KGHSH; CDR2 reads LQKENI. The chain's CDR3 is CASSPPLGGPFEAFF. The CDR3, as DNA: TGTGCCAGCTCACCACCGCTTGGGGGGCCTTTTGAAGCTTTCTTT. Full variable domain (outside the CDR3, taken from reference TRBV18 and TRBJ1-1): NAGVMQNPRHLVRRRGQEARLRCSPMKGHSHVYWYRQLPEEGLKFMVYLQKENIIDESGMPKERFSAEFPKEGPSILRIQQVVRGDSAAYFCASSPPLGGPFEAFFGQGTRLTVV.

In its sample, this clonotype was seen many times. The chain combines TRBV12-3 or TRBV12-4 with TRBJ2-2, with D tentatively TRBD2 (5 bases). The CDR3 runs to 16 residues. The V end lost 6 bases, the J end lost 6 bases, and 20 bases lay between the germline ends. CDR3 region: CASSKNPYSAAGELFF. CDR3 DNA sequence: TGTGCCAGCAGCAAAAATCCCTATAGCGCAGCCGGGGAGCTGTTTTTT.

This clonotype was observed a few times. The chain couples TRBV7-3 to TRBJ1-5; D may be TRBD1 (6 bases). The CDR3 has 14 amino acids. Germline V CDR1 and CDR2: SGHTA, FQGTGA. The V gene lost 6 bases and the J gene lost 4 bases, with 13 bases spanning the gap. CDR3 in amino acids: CASRTRTENQPQHF. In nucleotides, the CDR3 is TGTGCCAGCAGGACAAGGACAGAGAATCAGCCCCAGCATTTT.

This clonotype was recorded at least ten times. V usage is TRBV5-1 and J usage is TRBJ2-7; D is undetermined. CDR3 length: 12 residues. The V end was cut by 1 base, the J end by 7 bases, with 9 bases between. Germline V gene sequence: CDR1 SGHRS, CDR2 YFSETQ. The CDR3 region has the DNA TGCGCCAGCAGCTTGAATCAAAGGGAGCAGTACTTC. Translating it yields CASSLNQREQYF.

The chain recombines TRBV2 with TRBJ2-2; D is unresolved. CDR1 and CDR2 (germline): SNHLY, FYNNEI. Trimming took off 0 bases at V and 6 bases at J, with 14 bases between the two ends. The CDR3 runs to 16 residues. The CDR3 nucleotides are TGTGCCAGCAGTGAAGCGGTACTTATGCTTTCCGGGGAGCTGTTTTTT. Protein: CASSEAVLMLSGELFF.

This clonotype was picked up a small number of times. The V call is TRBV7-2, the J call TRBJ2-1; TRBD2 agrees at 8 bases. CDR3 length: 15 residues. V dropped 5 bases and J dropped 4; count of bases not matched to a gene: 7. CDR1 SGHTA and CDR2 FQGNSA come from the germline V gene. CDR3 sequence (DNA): TGTGCCAGCAGCCTCGTTAGCGGGACGTACAATGAGCAGTTCTTC. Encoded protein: CASSLVSGTYNEQFF.

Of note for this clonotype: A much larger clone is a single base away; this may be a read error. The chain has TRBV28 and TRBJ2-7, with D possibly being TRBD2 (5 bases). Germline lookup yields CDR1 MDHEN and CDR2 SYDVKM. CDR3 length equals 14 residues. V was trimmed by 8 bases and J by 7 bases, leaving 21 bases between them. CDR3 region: CASGSPTRFLEQYF. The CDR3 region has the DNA TGTGCCAGCGGTTCTCCTACTAGGTTTCTTGAGCAGTACTTC.

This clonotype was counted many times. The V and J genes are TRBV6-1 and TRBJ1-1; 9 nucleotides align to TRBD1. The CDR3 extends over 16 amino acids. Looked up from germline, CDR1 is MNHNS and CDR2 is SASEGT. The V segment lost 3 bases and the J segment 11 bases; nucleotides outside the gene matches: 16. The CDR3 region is CASSDGAGWTGVLAFF. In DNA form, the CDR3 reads TGTGCCAGCAGTGATGGGGCCGGGTGGACAGGGGTTTTGGCTTTCTTT.

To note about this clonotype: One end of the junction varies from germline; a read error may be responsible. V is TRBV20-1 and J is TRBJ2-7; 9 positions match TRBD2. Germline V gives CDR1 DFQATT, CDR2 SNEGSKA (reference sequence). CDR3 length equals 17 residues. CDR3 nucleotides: TGCTGTGCCAGGCTACTAGCGGGTGATTTTCTCACCTACGAGCAGTACTTC. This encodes CCARLLAGDFLTYEQYF.

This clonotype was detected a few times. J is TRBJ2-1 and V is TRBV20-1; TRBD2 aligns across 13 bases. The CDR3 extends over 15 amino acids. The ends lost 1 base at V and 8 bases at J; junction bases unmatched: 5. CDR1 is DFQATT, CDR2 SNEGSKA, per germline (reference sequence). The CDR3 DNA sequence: TGCAGTGCTAGAGTCACTAGCGGGAGGGGCGATGAGCAGTTCTTC. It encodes CSARVTSGRGDEQFF.

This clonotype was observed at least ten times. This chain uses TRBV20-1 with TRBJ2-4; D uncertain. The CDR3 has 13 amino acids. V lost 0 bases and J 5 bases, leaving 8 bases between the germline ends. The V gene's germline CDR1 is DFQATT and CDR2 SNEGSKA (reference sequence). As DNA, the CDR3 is TGCAGTGCTAGAGATCCTCTTGAAAACATTCAGTACTTC. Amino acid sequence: CSARDPLENIQYF.

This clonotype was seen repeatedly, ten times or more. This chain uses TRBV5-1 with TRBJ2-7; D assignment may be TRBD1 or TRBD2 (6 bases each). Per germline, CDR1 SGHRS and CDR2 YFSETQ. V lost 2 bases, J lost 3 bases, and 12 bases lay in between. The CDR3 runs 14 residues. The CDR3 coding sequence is TGCGCCAGCAGCTTCGGGGGCGCAGTCTACGAGCAGTACTTC. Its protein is CASSFGGAVYEQYF.

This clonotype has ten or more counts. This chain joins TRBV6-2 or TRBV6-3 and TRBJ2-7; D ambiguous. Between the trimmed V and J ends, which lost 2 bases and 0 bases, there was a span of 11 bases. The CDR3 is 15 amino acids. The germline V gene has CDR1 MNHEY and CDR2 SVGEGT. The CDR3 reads CASSYAIRASYEQYF. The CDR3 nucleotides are TGTGCCAGCAGTTACGCGATTCGGGCCTCCTACGAGCAGTACTTC.

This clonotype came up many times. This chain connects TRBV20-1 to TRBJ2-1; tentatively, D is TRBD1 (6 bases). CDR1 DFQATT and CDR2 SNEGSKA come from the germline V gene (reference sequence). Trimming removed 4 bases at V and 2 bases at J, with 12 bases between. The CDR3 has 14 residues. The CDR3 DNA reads TGCAGTGCTATATCCGGGACACCCTACAATGAGCAGTTCTTC. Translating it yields CSAISGTPYNEQFF.

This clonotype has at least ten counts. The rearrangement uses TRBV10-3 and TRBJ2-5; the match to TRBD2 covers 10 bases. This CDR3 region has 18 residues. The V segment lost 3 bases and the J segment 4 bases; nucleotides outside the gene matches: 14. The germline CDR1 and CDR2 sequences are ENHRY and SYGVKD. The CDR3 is CAISDSLAGVMRGETQYF. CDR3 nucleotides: TGTGCCATCAGTGATAGTCTAGCGGGAGTCATGAGGGGAGAGACCCAGTACTTC.

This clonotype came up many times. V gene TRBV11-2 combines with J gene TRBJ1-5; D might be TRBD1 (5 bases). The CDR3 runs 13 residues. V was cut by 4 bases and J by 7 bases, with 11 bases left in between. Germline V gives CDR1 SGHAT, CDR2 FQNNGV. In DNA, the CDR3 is TGTGCCAGCAGCTGGGGCGCGGAACAGCCCCAGCATTTT. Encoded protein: CASSWGAEQPQHF.